The next 19 T cell receptor beta chains were all read from a single sample in a study of CD8+ T cells in alopecia areata listed by TCRdb under 2018. What this sample's time point label stands for: baseline before oral tofacitinib. The library was prepared using the immunoSEQ multiplex PCR assay. To provide template for TCR sequencing, every sample had RNA extracted and reverse transcribed into cDNA. TCRdb mirrors the immuneACCESS table, restricted to in-frame sequences. Some clones are absent from its copies; in checked studies, under half trace to an unresolved V gene, and the reason for the others is unknown. For this sample there are 150,000 to 200,000 clones; approximately 59% appear just once. The ten largest make up roughly 15% of the sample. Sequencing was performed on CD4+ T cells sorted from blood, taken at week 0. These receptors all stem from a human donor with alopecia areata.

The gene calls are TRBV10-3 and TRBJ2-5; 9 nucleotides match TRBD1. This CDR3 is built from 13 residues. Trimming took 10 bases from V and 7 from J; bases not matched to a gene: 10. Germline assignment: CDR1 ENHRY and CDR2 SYGVKD. The CDR3: CASQRTGEATQYF. The CDR3 DNA reads as TGTGCCAGCCAAAGGACAGGGGAGGCGACCCAGTACTTC.

The V call is TRBV6-1, the J call TRBJ2-2; D is undetermined. The V gene lost 7 bases and the J gene lost 1 base, with 10 bases spanning the gap. The CDR3 covers 14 residues. Germline V gives CDR1 MNHNS, CDR2 SASEGT. The CDR3 spells CASTMGRNTGELFF. The CDR3 DNA is TGTGCCAGCACAATGGGCAGGAACACCGGGGAGCTGTTTTTT.

In its sample, this clone was seen a few times. The gene calls are TRBV5-6 and TRBJ2-7; 7 nucleotides line up with TRBD1. The germline V gene has CDR1 SGHDT and CDR2 YYEEEE. J gave up 7 bases and V 5 bases, and 3 bases lay outside the gene matches. The length of the CDR3 is 11 residues. This CDR3 reads CASRQGWEQYF. The CDR3 nucleotides are TGTGCCAGCAGACAGGGGTGGGAGCAGTACTTC. Variable domain in full (rest from reference TRBV5-6 and TRBJ2-7): DAGVTQSPTHLIKTRGQQVTLRCSPKSGHDTVSWYQQALGQGPQFIFQYYEEEERQRGNFPDRFSGHQFPNYSSELNVNALLLGDSALYLCASRQGWEQYFGPGTRLTVT.

In this sample, this clone turned up once. This sequence joins TRBV15 and TRBJ1-2; D call uncertain. V lost 1 base and J 3 bases, leaving 12 bases between the germline ends. Looked up from germline, CDR1 is LNHNV and CDR2 is YYDKDF (reference sequence). The CDR3 consists of 15 residues. The CDR3 loop is CATSRAGFQDYGYTF. CDR3 nucleotide sequence: TGTGCCACCAGCAGAGCAGGATTTCAGGACTATGGCTACACCTTC. Drawing the rest from reference TRBV15 and TRBJ1-2, the complete variable domain is DAMVIQNPRYQVTQFGKPVTLSCSQTLNHNVMYWYQQKSSQAPKLLFHYYDKDFNNEADTPDNFQSRRPNTSFCFLDIRSPGLGDTAMYLCATSRAGFQDYGYTFGSGTRLTVV.

V and J are TRBV30 and TRBJ2-7; D is perhaps TRBD1 (5 bases). This CDR3 region has 14 residues. CDR1 and CDR2 from the germline V gene are GTSNPN and SVGIG (reference sequence). Trimming cost V 5 bases and J 0 bases, with 14 bases left between them. CDR3 loop: CAWVALGPSYEQYF. CDR3 coding DNA: TGTGCCTGGGTGGCGTTGGGGCCCTCCTACGAGCAGTACTTC.

On this clone: The identical CDR3 is also encoded by other nucleotide sequences in the sample. The chain combines TRBV30 with TRBJ1-5; 8 bases fit TRBD1. This CDR3 is built from 14 residues. The V and J ends lost 3 bases and 7 bases, in that order; junction bases with no gene match: 8. Germline V gene data show CDR1 as GTSNPN and CDR2 as SVGIG (reference sequence). CDR3 DNA sequence: TGTGCCTGGAGAGGTCCAGGGGGCGGACAGCCCCAGCATTTT. Translation gives CAWRGPGGGQPQHF.

The rearrangement uses TRBV19 and TRBJ2-2, with D tentatively TRBD1 (5 bases). The CDR3 runs to 14 residues. Germline V lookup: CDR1 LNHDA, CDR2 SQIVND (reference sequence). Trimming cost V 4 bases and J 1 base, with 7 bases left between them. CDR3 DNA sequence: TGTGCCAGTAGTAGCACAGGGAACACCGGGGAGCTGTTTTTT. As protein: CASSSTGNTGELFF. Drawing the rest from reference TRBV19 and TRBJ2-2, the complete variable domain is DGGITQSPKYLFRKEGQNVTLSCEQNLNHDAMYWYRQDPGQGLRLIYYSQIVNDFQKGDIAEGYSVSREKKESFPLTVTSAQKNPTAFYLCASSSTGNTGELFFGEGSRLTVL.

The table lists this clone with a few counts. The chain couples TRBV4-1 to TRBJ2-7; TRBD1 agrees at 10 bases. CDR1 MGHRA and CDR2 YSYEKL come from the germline V gene. V lost 5 bases to trimming and J lost 3 bases; unmatched junction nucleotides: 4. The CDR3 has 14 amino acids. CDR3 DNA sequence: TGCGCCAGCAGCTACCGGGACAGGGGCTACGAGCAGTACTTC. Protein: CASSYRDRGYEQYF.

The rearrangement links TRBV30 to TRBJ1-2; D is unresolved. Trimming stripped 0 bases from V and 3 bases from J, with 11 bases between. The length of the CDR3 is 14 residues. Germline CDR1 is GTSNPN and CDR2 is SVGIG (reference sequence). The CDR3: CAWSVDLPDYGYTF. The CDR3 DNA reads as TGTGCCTGGAGTGTGGACTTACCCGACTATGGCTACACCTTC.

V and J are TRBV5-1 and TRBJ2-3, with D uncertain. V was pared by 0 bases and J by 6 bases, with 8 bases between. From germline, CDR1 is SGHRS and CDR2 YFSETQ. CDR3 length: 13 amino acids. CDR3 loop: CASSLGADDTQYF. CDR3 bases: TGCGCCAGCAGCTTGGGGGCGGACGATACGCAGTATTTT. Supplemented by reference TRBV5-1 and TRBJ2-3, the full variable domain reads KAGVTQTPRYLIKTRGQQVTLSCSPISGHRSVSWYQQTPGQGLQFLFEYFSETQRNKGNFPGRFSGRQFSNSRSEMNVSTLELGDSALYLCASSLGADDTQYFGPGTRLTVL.

The chain joins TRBV4-1 to TRBJ2-5; TRBD1 or TRBD2 may be the D gene (6 bases each). The CDR3 runs to 14 residues. Trimming took off 0 bases at V and 5 bases at J, with 10 bases between the two ends. Germline V gives CDR1 MGHRA, CDR2 YSYEKL. As DNA, the CDR3 is TGCGCCAGCAGCCAAGACGGGGGCGAGGAGACCCAGTACTTC. As protein: CASSQDGGEETQYF.

V and J are TRBV28 and TRBJ1-5; TRBD1 might be the D (5 bases). V was trimmed by 4 bases and J by 2 bases, leaving 12 bases between them. Germline V gene data show CDR1 as MDHEN and CDR2 as SYDVKM. This CDR3 is built from 15 residues. This CDR3 reads CASSSSGIGNQPQHF. CDR3 coding DNA: TGTGCCAGCAGTTCGTCAGGGATAGGCAATCAGCCCCAGCATTTT.

The chain uses TRBV9 and TRBJ2-7; 7 positions agree with TRBD2. This CDR3 region has 14 residues. V lost 3 bases, J lost 0 bases, and 3 bases stayed unmatched. Germline V gives CDR1 SGDLS, CDR2 YYNGEE. CDR3 nucleotides: TGTGCCAGCAGCGAGGGAGGGGACTCCTACGAGCAGTACTTC. Translating gives CASSEGGDSYEQYF. Using reference TRBV9 and TRBJ2-7 for the parts outside the CDR3, the full variable domain is DSGVTQTPKHLITATGQRVTLRCSPRSGDLSVYWYQQSLDQGLQFLIQYYNGEERAKGNILERFSAQQFPDLHSELNLSSLELGDSALYFCASSEGGDSYEQYFGPGTRLTVT.

The chain uses TRBV20-1 and TRBJ1-1; the D gene is possibly TRBD1 (5 bases). With 0 bases removed from V and 10 bases from J, the gap between germline ends came to 9 bases. The CDR3 runs 11 residues. CDR1 DFQATT and CDR2 SNEGSKA come from the germline V gene (reference sequence). CDR3 residues: CSARDDGGAFF. The CDR3 nucleotides read TGCAGTGCTAGAGATGATGGGGGAGCTTTCTTT.

The gene calls are TRBV20-1 and TRBJ2-5, with unresolved D. The germline V gene has CDR1 DFQATT and CDR2 SNEGSKA (reference sequence). V was clipped by 6 bases and J by 4 bases, with 6 bases between them. The CDR3 extends over 10 amino acids. The CDR3: CSAGIETQYF. The CDR3 nucleotides are TGCAGTGCGGGCATAGAGACCCAGTACTTC.

This chain links TRBV27 with TRBJ1-6; 7 bases map to TRBD1. The ends lost 5 bases at V and 8 bases at J; junction bases unmatched: 12. This CDR3 has 16 residues. The germline gives CDR1 MNHEY, CDR2 SMNVEV (reference sequence). CDR3 loop: CASSRSRQGIYSPLHF. The CDR3 bases are TGTGCCAGCAGTCGATCCAGACAGGGAATTTATTCACCCCTCCACTTT.

The chain recombines TRBV30 with TRBJ1-2; no reliable D call. Germline V gene data show CDR1 as GTSNPN and CDR2 as SVGIG (reference sequence). This CDR3 has 15 residues. V gave up 0 bases and J gave up 8 bases, with 19 bases separating them. The CDR3 DNA is TGTGCCTGGAGTGTACAGCTTGGACTTCCTGGGGGCTACACCTTC. This gives the protein CAWSVQLGLPGGYTF.

The rearrangement uses TRBV6-5 and TRBJ2-4, with 7 nucleotides matching TRBD1. The J segment lost 1 base and the V segment lost 0 bases, leaving 0 bases of the junction unmatched. Germline V gene sequence: CDR1 MNHEY, CDR2 SVGAGI. This CDR3 has 15 amino acids. The CDR3 DNA reads as TGTGCCAGCAGTTACTCGACAGGGGCCAAAAACATTCAGTACTTC. This sequence encodes CASSYSTGAKNIQYF.

The chain carries TRBV18 and TRBJ2-7; D could derive from TRBD1 or TRBD2 (5 bases each). Between the trimmed V and J ends, which lost 3 bases and 2 bases, there was a span of 11 bases. The CDR3 is 14 residues long. Germline lookup yields CDR1 KGHSH and CDR2 LQKENI. The CDR3 region is CASSPGTPAYEQYF. The CDR3 DNA sequence: TGTGCCAGCTCACCGGGGACGCCCGCCTACGAGCAGTACTTC. Based on the CDR3 plus reference TRBV18 and TRBJ2-7, the full variable domain is NAGVMQNPRHLVRRRGQEARLRCSPMKGHSHVYWYRQLPEEGLKFMVYLQKENIIDESGMPKERFSAEFPKEGPSILRIQQVVRGDSAAYFCASSPGTPAYEQYFGPGTRLTVT.